This is a list of T cell receptor beta chains from one sample in a study of cytomegalovirus exposure and HLA in healthy donors. Measured with immunoSEQ multiplex PCR; TCRdb has only the in-frame clones, and not every one. The table lists some 130,000 clones, around four fifths of them singletons. Sequenced sample: PBMCs. The origin of the receptors is a woman in her forties or fifties in good health and CMV-seropositive. Each CDR3 is given with its conserved first and last residue. Each record gives: clone size, J gene, V gene, D gene, CDR3 length, CDR3 protein, CDR3 DNA. D genes are given only for firm matches. Clone size appears in some rows only: once, few, many, or a class for an expanded clone.

clone_size: once
j_call: TRBJ1-6
v_call: TRBV11-2
d_call: NA
cdr3_length: 15
cdr3_aa: CASSLDRGYNSPLHF
cdr3_nt: TGTGCCAGCAGCTTAGATCGGGGCTATAATTCACCCCTCCACTTT

clone_size: NA
j_call: TRBJ2-2
v_call: TRBV7-9
d_call: TRBD2
cdr3_length: 17
cdr3_aa: CSSSSGLAGGPRGELFF
cdr3_nt: TGTTCCAGCAGTTCCGGACTAGCGGGAGGGCCGAGGGGGGAGCTGTTTTTT

clone_size: NA
j_call: TRBJ2-7
v_call: TRBV6-4
d_call: NA
cdr3_length: 15
cdr3_aa: CASSDPREGTSEQYF
cdr3_nt: TGTGCCAGCAGTGACCCCCGGGAAGGTACGAGCGAGCAGTACTTC

clone_size: NA
j_call: TRBJ1-2
v_call: TRBV7-9
d_call: TRBD1
cdr3_length: 16
cdr3_aa: CASTISGHTGADGYTF
cdr3_nt: TGTGCCAGCACTATTTCCGGTCATACAGGGGCCGATGGCTACACCTTC

clone_size: NA
j_call: TRBJ1-1
v_call: TRBV2
d_call: NA
cdr3_length: 14
cdr3_aa: CASSERQGRTEAFF
cdr3_nt: TGTGCCAGCAGTGAAAGGCAGGGAAGAACTGAAGCTTTCTTT

clone_size: NA
j_call: TRBJ2-2
v_call: TRBV27
d_call: NA
cdr3_length: 16
cdr3_aa: CASSFLARENTGELFF
cdr3_nt: TGTGCCAGCAGTTTCCTAGCGAGAGAGAACACCGGGGAGCTGTTTTTT

clone_size: once
j_call: TRBJ1-2
v_call: TRBV9
d_call: NA
cdr3_length: 15
cdr3_aa: CASSVGKTEAFGYTF
cdr3_nt: TGTGCCAGCAGCGTAGGAAAGACTGAGGCGTTCGGCTACACCTTC

clone_size: few
j_call: TRBJ1-1
v_call: TRBV5-1
d_call: TRBD1
cdr3_length: 15
cdr3_aa: CASSGVGGSNTEAFF
cdr3_nt: TGCGCCAGCTCCGGCGTAGGGGGCTCGAACACTGAAGCTTTCTTT

clone_size: NA
j_call: TRBJ1-5
v_call: TRBV28
d_call: TRBD1
cdr3_length: 15
cdr3_aa: CASSLWDRTNQPQHF
cdr3_nt: TGTGCCAGCAGTTTATGGGACAGGACTAATCAGCCCCAGCATTTT

clone_size: NA
j_call: TRBJ1-2
v_call: TRBV19
d_call: NA
cdr3_length: 16
cdr3_aa: CASSIWQDKIFRSYTF
cdr3_nt: TGTGCCAGTAGTATATGGCAGGACAAAATCTTTAGAAGCTACACCTTC

clone_size: NA
j_call: TRBJ2-2
v_call: TRBV30
d_call: TRBD2
cdr3_length: 14
cdr3_aa: CAWRVAGGTGELFF
cdr3_nt: TGTGCCTGGAGGGTAGCGGGAGGGACCGGGGAGCTGTTTTTT

clone_size: NA
j_call: TRBJ1-1
v_call: TRBV19
d_call: NA
cdr3_length: 13
cdr3_aa: CASGGRQLTEAFF
cdr3_nt: TGTGCCAGTGGAGGGAGGCAACTAACAGAAGCTTTCTTT

clone_size: NA
j_call: TRBJ1-5
v_call: TRBV6-5
d_call: TRBD1
cdr3_length: 15
cdr3_aa: CASRLTGGDGQPQHF
cdr3_nt: TGTGCCAGCAGGTTGACAGGGGGCGACGGTCAGCCCCAGCATTTT

clone_size: once
j_call: TRBJ1-1
v_call: TRBV30
d_call: NA
cdr3_length: 13
cdr3_aa: CAWIGGLRTEAFF
cdr3_nt: TGTGCCTGGATAGGGGGTTTACGCACTGAAGCTTTCTTT

clone_size: NA
j_call: TRBJ2-7
v_call: TRBV6-5
d_call: NA
cdr3_length: 12
cdr3_aa: CASSLPGGEQYF
cdr3_nt: TGTGCCAGCAGCCTCCCCGGGGGCGAGCAGTACTTC

clone_size: NA
j_call: TRBJ2-1
v_call: TRBV4-1
d_call: NA
cdr3_length: 17
cdr3_aa: CASSHTTSGRDGDEQFF
cdr3_nt: TGCGCCAGCAGCCATACAACGAGCGGAAGGGATGGAGATGAGCAGTTCTTC

clone_size: NA
j_call: TRBJ2-7
v_call: TRBV13
d_call: NA
cdr3_length: 14
cdr3_aa: CASGQRGGVYEQYF
cdr3_nt: TGTGCCAGCGGTCAGCGAGGAGGAGTGTACGAGCAGTACTTC

clone_size: once
j_call: TRBJ1-5
v_call: TRBV5-1
d_call: NA
cdr3_length: 14
cdr3_aa: CASSLGTGNQPQHF
cdr3_nt: TGCGCCAGCAGCTTGGGGACTGGTAATCAGCCCCAGCATTTT

clone_size: few
j_call: TRBJ2-7
v_call: TRBV5-1
d_call: TRBD1
cdr3_length: 14
cdr3_aa: CASRGGQGANEQYF
cdr3_nt: TGCGCCAGCAGAGGGGGACAGGGGGCGAACGAGCAGTACTTC

clone_size: NA
j_call: TRBJ2-7
v_call: TRBV5-6
d_call: TRBD1
cdr3_length: 14
cdr3_aa: CASTLGTAVDEQYF
cdr3_nt: TGTGCCAGCACCCTAGGGACAGCGGTCGACGAGCAGTACTTC

clone_size: NA
j_call: TRBJ1-1
v_call: TRBV5-6
d_call: NA
cdr3_length: 10
cdr3_aa: CASSLARAFF
cdr3_nt: TGTGCCAGCAGCTTGGCCAGGGCTTTCTTT

clone_size: NA
j_call: TRBJ1-1
v_call: TRBV9
d_call: NA
cdr3_length: 18
cdr3_aa: CASSHDSDDRRGNTEAFF
cdr3_nt: TGTGCCAGCAGTCATGACAGCGATGACCGTAGGGGTAACACTGAAGCTTTCTTT

clone_size: NA
j_call: TRBJ1-1
v_call: TRBV5-6
d_call: NA
cdr3_length: 13
cdr3_aa: CASSLAEGTEAFF
cdr3_nt: TGTGCCAGCAGCTTGGCGGAGGGAACTGAAGCTTTCTTT

clone_size: once
j_call: TRBJ1-1
v_call: TRBV28
d_call: NA
cdr3_length: 12
cdr3_aa: CASSSWNTEAFF
cdr3_nt: TGTGCCAGCAGTTCCTGGAACACTGAAGCTTTCTTT

clone_size: NA
j_call: TRBJ2-5
v_call: TRBV7-9
d_call: NA
cdr3_length: 17
cdr3_aa: CASSPNPTMGAGETQYF
cdr3_nt: TGTGCCAGCAGCCCCAACCCCACAATGGGGGCCGGAGAGACCCAGTACTTC

clone_size: NA
j_call: TRBJ1-1
v_call: TRBV13
d_call: TRBD1
cdr3_length: 15
cdr3_aa: CASSPGTGGRAEAFF
cdr3_nt: TGTGCCAGCAGCCCCGGGACAGGGGGCAGGGCTGAAGCTTTCTTT

clone_size: once
j_call: TRBJ1-4
v_call: TRBV4-3
d_call: NA
cdr3_length: 14
cdr3_aa: CASSQDLGAEKLFF
cdr3_nt: TGCGCCAGCAGCCAAGATTTAGGCGCGGAGAAACTGTTTTTT

clone_size: once
j_call: TRBJ2-5
v_call: TRBV29-1
d_call: NA
cdr3_length: 13
cdr3_aa: CSVVSGGGETQYF
cdr3_nt: TGCAGCGTTGTCAGTGGAGGTGGTGAGACCCAGTACTTC

clone_size: NA
j_call: TRBJ1-3
v_call: TRBV27
d_call: NA
cdr3_length: 14
cdr3_aa: CASSASGEGNTIYF
cdr3_nt: TGTGCCAGCAGCGCCTCTGGAGAAGGAAACACCATATATTTT

clone_size: NA
j_call: TRBJ1-2
v_call: TRBV7-3
d_call: TRBD1
cdr3_length: 14
cdr3_aa: CASSLGGTGMGYTF
cdr3_nt: TGTGCCAGCAGCTTAGGTGGGACAGGCATGGGCTACACCTTC

clone_size: NA
j_call: TRBJ1-1
v_call: TRBV5-1
d_call: TRBD1
cdr3_length: 13
cdr3_aa: CASGDRVSTEAFF
cdr3_nt: TGCGCCAGCGGAGACAGGGTGAGCACTGAAGCTTTCTTT

clone_size: NA
j_call: TRBJ1-2
v_call: TRBV25-1
d_call: NA
cdr3_length: 11
cdr3_aa: CASSEYNGYTF
cdr3_nt: TGTGCCAGCAGTGAATATAATGGCTACACCTTC

clone_size: NA
j_call: TRBJ1-1
v_call: TRBV5-1
d_call: TRBD1
cdr3_length: 14
cdr3_aa: CASRPTGQGGGAFF
cdr3_nt: TGCGCCAGCAGGCCTACGGGACAGGGCGGGGGAGCTTTCTTT

clone_size: NA
j_call: TRBJ1-1
v_call: TRBV19
d_call: NA
cdr3_length: 14
cdr3_aa: CASSQGSWGTEAFF
cdr3_nt: TGTGCCAGTAGCCAGGGGTCCTGGGGCACTGAAGCTTTCTTT

clone_size: NA
j_call: TRBJ1-4
v_call: TRBV5-1
d_call: NA
cdr3_length: 13
cdr3_aa: CASRWRSNEKLFF
cdr3_nt: TGCGCCAGCAGATGGAGGTCTAATGAAAAACTGTTTTTT

clone_size: NA
j_call: TRBJ2-7
v_call: TRBV7-6
d_call: NA
cdr3_length: 14
cdr3_aa: CASSLGGADYEQYF
cdr3_nt: TGTGCCAGCAGCTTAGGTGGGGCGGACTACGAGCAGTACTTC

clone_size: once
j_call: TRBJ1-1
v_call: TRBV18
d_call: TRBD1
cdr3_length: 15
cdr3_aa: CASSPTGGMNTEAFF
cdr3_nt: TGTGCCAGCTCACCTACAGGGGGAATGAACACTGAAGCTTTCTTT

clone_size: few
j_call: TRBJ2-5
v_call: TRBV5-1
d_call: TRBD1
cdr3_length: 15
cdr3_aa: CASSSLGTGQETQYF
cdr3_nt: TGCGCCAGCAGCTCCCTCGGGACAGGACAAGAGACCCAGTACTTC

clone_size: NA
j_call: TRBJ2-1
v_call: TRBV9
d_call: TRBD1
cdr3_length: 16
cdr3_aa: CASSVAGQGKGNEQFF
cdr3_nt: TGTGCCAGCAGCGTAGCGGGACAGGGGAAGGGCAATGAGCAGTTCTTC

clone_size: NA
j_call: TRBJ1-2
v_call: TRBV7-2
d_call: NA
cdr3_length: 13
cdr3_aa: CASSSLRGYGYTF
cdr3_nt: TGTGCCAGCAGCTCACTTAGAGGCTATGGCTACACCTTC

clone_size: NA
j_call: TRBJ2-7
v_call: TRBV18
d_call: TRBD2
cdr3_length: 15
cdr3_aa: CASSPPRTSKIEQYF
cdr3_nt: TGTGCCAGCTCACCACCCCGGACTAGTAAGATCGAGCAGTACTTC

clone_size: NA
j_call: TRBJ1-1
v_call: TRBV6-1
d_call: NA
cdr3_length: 13
cdr3_aa: CASSVSGNTEAFF
cdr3_nt: TGTGCCAGCAGTGTCTCCGGGAACACTGAAGCTTTCTTT